This T cell receptor (beta chain) was sequenced during a study of shared T cell receptors in the human thymus. This clone was seen a single time. Libraries were prepared by immunoSEQ multiplex PCR; TCRdb keeps only in-frame clonotypes and omits some of them. The table lists under 450,000 clones, 95% of them singletons, with about 0.02% in the top ten. Germline V gives CDR1 MDHEN, CDR2 SYDVKM. J gave up 5 bases and V 3 bases, and 0 bases lay outside the gene matches. The CDR3 is 12 amino acids. The chain is built from TRBV28 and TRBJ1-1, with TRBD1 matching 7 bases. The sequenced sample was thymocytes. The TCR comes from a human donor. The CDR3 is CASSLGQTEAFF. The CDR3 nucleotides are TGTGCCAGCAGTTTGGGACAGACTGAAGCTTTCTTT.